The clone carrying this T cell receptor beta chain was picked up a small number of times. Through a sample-barcoded 5' primer and a J-beta primer mix, a second PCR was run for roughly 6 to 12 cycles. TCRdb re-called the 5' RACE reads with MiXCR, one entry per CDR3 protein. This table holds 1.5 million to 2 million distinct CDR3 sequences, approximately 28% found once. The record originates from a study of blood T cells in healthy people across ages. Peripheral blood, roughly 9.1 milliliters per donor, was collected. The source of this sequence is a woman in her thirties in good health. Sequencing was done on a sample of blood.

For the CDR3, the DNA is TGCAGTGCTTGGGACAGGGGGTACGATGGCTACACCTTC. It specifies CSAWDRGYDGYTF. The chain recombines TRBV20-1 with TRBJ1-2; 11 bases agree with TRBD1. CDR1 and CDR2 (germline): DFQATT, SNEGSKA (reference sequence). There are 13 residues in the CDR3. V lost 5 bases to trimming and J lost 6 bases; unmatched junction nucleotides: 5.